The text below deals with one T cell receptor beta chain. In the same sample, other DNA sequences code for this CDR3. This record belongs to a study of OX40 agonist ivuxolimab in advanced cancers. This CDR3 is 13 amino acids long. Trimming left V 5 bases short and J 2 bases short, with 10 bases between. Per germline, CDR1 MNHEY and CDR2 SMNVEV (reference sequence). The assay was immunoSEQ multiplex PCR, and TCRdb's table has in-frame clones only and misses some. The table includes about 62,000 clones, around 93% detected once. The sequencing here drew on CD4+ or CD8+ T cells sorted from blood, taken in a trial of the OX40 agonist ivuxolimab. The V and J genes are TRBV27 and TRBJ2-7; D may be TRBD2 (6 bases). The TCR was taken from an adult with an advanced solid tumor such as melanoma, head and neck, liver or kidney cancer. The CDR3 DNA reads TGTGCCAGCAGTAGCGGGCAAACCTACGAGCAGTACTTC. Translated, it gives CASSSGQTYEQYF.